The entry that follows covers one T cell receptor (beta chain) sequence. Germline CDR1 and CDR2: MNHNY and SVGAGI (reference sequence). The CDR3 contains 17 residues. Unmatched junction bases numbered 10, after V lost 5 bases and J lost 0 bases. In the original workflow: Nucleated cell counts were estimated from reference gene primer amplification. Sequenced by immunoSEQ multiplex PCR; TCRdb stores in-frame clones only, minus some. That table gives V, J and clone size, and the DNA gave D and trimming. The table has 250,000 to 350,000 clones, about nine tenths seen once. One Seattle source followed patients from active infection through their disease course. The sample is drawn from a study of blood T cell repertoires in COVID-19. For the study at large: Samples of COVID-19 (acute and convalescent) were obtained from the United States, Italy and Spain.

The sample comprised peripheral blood. This receptor was taken from a woman aged 25 to 39 with COVID-19, enrolled during active disease. The V and J genes are TRBV6-6 and TRBJ1-5; 7 nucleotides agree with TRBD1. The CDR3: CASSQGQPYASNQPQHF. The CDR3 bases are TGTGCCAGCAGTCAGGGACAGCCTTATGCTAGCAATCAGCCCCAGCATTTT.